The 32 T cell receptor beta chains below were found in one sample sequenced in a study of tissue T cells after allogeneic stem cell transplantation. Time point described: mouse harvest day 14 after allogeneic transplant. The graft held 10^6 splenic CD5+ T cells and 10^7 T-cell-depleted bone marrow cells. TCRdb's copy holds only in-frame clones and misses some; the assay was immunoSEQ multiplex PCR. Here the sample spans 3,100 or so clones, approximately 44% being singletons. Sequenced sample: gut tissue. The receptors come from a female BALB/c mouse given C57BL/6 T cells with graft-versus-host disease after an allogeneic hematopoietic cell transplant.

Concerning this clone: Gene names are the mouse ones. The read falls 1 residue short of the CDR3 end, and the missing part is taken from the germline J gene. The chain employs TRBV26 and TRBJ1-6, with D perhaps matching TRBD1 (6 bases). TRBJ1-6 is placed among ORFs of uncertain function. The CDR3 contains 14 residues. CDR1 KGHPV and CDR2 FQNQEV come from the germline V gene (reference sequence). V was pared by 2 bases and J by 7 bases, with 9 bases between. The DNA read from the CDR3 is TGTGCCAGCAGTCTGCAGGGGAGGAATTCGCCCCTCTAC. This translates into CASSLQGRNSPLY. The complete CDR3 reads CASSLQGRNSPLYF.

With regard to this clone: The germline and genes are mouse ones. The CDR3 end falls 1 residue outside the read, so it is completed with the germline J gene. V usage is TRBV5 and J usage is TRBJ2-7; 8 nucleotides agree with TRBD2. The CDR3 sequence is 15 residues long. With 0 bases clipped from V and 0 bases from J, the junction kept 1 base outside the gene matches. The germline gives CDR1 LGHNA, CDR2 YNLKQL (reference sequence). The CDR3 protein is CASSQDWGGSYEQYF. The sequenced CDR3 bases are TGTGCCAGCAGCCAAGATTGGGGGGGCTCCTATGAACAGTAC.

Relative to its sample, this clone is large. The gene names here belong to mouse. The CDR3 DNA, read in part, is TGTGCCAGCAGCCAAGATTTGGGGGGGCCCCAAGACACCCAGTAC. It specifies CASSQDLGGPQDTQY. The CDR3 in its entirety is CASSQDLGGPQDTQYF. The chain uses TRBV5 and TRBJ2-5; 9 positions match TRBD2. Read data end 1 residue before the CDR3 end; the end is taken from the germline J gene. Germline trimming cut 0 bases from V and 2 bases from J; bases unmatched to any gene: 3. This CDR3 spans 16 amino acids. Germline values: CDR1 LGHNA, CDR2 YNLKQL (reference sequence).

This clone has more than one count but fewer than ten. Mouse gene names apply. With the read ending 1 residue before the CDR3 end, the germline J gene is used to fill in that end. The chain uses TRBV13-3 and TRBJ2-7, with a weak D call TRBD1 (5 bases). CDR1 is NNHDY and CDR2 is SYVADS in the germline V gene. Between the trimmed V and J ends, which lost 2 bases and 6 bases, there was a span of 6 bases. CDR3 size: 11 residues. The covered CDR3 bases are TGTGCCAGCAGTGACAGGGTTGAACAGTAC. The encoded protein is CASSDRVEQY. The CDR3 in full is CASSDRVEQYF.

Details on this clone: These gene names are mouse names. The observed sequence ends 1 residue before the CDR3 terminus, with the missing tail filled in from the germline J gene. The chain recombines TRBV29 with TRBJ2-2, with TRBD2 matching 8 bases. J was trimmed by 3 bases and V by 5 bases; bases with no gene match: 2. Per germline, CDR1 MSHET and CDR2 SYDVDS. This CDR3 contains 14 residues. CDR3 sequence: CASSGGAHTGQLYF. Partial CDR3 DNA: TGTGCTAGCAGTGGGGGGGCGCACACCGGGCAGCTCTAC.

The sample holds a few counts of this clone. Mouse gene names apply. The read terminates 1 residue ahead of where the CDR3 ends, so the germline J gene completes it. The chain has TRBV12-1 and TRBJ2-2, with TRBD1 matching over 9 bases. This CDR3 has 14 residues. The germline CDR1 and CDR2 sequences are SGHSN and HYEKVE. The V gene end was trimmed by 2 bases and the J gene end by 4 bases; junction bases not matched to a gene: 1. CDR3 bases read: TGTGCCAGCTCTCCGGGACAGGGCACCGGGCAGCTCTAC. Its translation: CASSPGQGTGQLY. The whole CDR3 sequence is CASSPGQGTGQLYF.

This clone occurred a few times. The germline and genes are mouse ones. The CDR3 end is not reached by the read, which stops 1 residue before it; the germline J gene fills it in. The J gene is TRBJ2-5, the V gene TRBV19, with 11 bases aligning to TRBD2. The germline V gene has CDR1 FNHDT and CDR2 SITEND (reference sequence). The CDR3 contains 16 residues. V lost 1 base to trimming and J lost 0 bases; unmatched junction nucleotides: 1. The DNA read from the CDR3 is TGTGCCAGCAGTATAAGGACTGGGGGGAACCAAGACACCCAGTAC. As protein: CASSIRTGGNQDTQY. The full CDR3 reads CASSIRTGGNQDTQYF.

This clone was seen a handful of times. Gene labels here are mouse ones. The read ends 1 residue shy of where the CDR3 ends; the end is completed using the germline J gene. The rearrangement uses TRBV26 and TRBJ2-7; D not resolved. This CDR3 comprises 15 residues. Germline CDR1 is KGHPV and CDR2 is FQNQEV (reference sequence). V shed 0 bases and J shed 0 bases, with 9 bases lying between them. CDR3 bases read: TGTGCCAGCAGTCTGTCGACCGGGAGCTCCTATGAACAGTAC. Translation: CASSLSTGSSYEQY. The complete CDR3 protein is CASSLSTGSSYEQYF.

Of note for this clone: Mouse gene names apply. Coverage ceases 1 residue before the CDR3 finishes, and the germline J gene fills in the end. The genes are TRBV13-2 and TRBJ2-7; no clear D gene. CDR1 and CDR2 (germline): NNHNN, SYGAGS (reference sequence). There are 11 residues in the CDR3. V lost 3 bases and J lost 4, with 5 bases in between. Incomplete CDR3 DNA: TGTGCCAGCGGTGTGGATTATGAACAGTAC. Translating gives CASGVDYEQY. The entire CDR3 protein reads CASGVDYEQYF.

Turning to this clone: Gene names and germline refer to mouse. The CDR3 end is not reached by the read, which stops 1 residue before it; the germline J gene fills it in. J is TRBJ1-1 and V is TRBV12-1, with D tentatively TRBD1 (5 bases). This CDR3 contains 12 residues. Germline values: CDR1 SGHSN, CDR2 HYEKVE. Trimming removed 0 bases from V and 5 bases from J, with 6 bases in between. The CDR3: CASSLGATEVFF. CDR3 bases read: TGTGCCAGCTCTCTCGGGGCGACAGAAGTCTTC.

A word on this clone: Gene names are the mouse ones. The CDR3 loop is CASSLEYEQYF. The sequenced CDR3 bases are TGTGCCAGCAGTCTGGAGTATGAACAGTAC. The chain carries TRBV26 and TRBJ2-7; unclear D gene. With the read ending 1 residue before the CDR3 end, the germline J gene is used to fill in that end. CDR3 size: 11 residues. The V end lost 2 bases, the J end lost 4 bases, and 3 bases lay between the germline ends. Germline-derived CDR1 and CDR2 are KGHPV and FQNQEV (reference sequence).

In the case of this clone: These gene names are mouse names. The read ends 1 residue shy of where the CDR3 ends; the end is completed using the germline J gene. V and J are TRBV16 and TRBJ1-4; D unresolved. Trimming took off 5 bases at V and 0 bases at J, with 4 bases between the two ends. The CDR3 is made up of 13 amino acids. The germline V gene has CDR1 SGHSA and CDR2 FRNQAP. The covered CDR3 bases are TGTGCAAGCAGCCCAATTTCCAACGAAAGATTATTT. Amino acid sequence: CASSPISNERLF. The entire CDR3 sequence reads CASSPISNERLFF.

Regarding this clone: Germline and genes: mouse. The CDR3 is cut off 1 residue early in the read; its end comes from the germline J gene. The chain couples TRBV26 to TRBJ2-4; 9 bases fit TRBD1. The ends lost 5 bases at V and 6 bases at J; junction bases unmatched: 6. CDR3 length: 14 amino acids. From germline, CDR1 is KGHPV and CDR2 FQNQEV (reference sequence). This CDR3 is CASSSQGARNTLYF. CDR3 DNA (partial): TGTGCCAGCAGTTCACAGGGGGCGCGGAACACCTTGTAC. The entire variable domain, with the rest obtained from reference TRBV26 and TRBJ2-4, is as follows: NSKVIQTPRYLVKGQGQKAKMRCIPEKGHPVVFWYQQNKNNEFKFLINFQNQEVLQQIDMTEKRFSAECPSNSPCSLEIQSSEAGDSALYLCASSSQGARNTLYFGAGTRLSVL.

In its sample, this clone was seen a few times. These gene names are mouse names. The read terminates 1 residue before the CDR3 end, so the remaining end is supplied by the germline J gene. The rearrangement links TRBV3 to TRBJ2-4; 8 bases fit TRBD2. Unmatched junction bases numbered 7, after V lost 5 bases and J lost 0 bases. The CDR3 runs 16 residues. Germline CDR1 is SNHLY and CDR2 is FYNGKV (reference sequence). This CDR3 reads CASSHVTGVSQNTLYF. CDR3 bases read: TGTGCCAGCAGCCATGTGACTGGGGTTAGTCAAAACACCTTGTAC.

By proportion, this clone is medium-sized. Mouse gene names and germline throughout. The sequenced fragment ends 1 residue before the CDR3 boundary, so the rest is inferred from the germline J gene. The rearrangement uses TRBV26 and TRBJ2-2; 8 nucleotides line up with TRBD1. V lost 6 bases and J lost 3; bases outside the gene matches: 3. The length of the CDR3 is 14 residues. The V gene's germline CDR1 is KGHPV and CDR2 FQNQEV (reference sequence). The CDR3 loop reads CASSPTGDTGQLYF. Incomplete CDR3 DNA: TGTGCCAGCAGCCCGACAGGGGACACCGGGCAGCTCTAC.

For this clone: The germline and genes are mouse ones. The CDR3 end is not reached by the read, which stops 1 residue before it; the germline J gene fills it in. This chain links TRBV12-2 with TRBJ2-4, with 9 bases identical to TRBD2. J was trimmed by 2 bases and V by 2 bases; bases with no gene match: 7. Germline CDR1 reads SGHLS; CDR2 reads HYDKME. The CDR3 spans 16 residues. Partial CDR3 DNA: TGTGCCAGCTCTCCTCGACTGGGGGCGAATCAAAACACCTTGTAC. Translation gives CASSPRLGANQNTLY. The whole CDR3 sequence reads CASSPRLGANQNTLYF.

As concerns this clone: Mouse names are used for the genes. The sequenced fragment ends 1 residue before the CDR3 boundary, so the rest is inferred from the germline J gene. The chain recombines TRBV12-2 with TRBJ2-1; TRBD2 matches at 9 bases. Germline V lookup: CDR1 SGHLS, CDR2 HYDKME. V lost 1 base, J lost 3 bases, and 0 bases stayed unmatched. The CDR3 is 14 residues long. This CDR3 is CASSLTGGYAEQFF. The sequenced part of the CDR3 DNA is TGTGCCAGCTCTCTGACTGGGGGCTATGCTGAGCAGTTC.

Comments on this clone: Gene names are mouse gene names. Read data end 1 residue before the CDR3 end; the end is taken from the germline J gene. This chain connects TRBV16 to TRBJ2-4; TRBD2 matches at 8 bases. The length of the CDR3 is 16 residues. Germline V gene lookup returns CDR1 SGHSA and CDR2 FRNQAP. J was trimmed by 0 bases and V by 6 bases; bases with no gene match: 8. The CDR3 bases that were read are TGTGCAAGCAGGCCCTGGGGGGCGCTGAGTCAAAACACCTTGTAC. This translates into CASRPWGALSQNTLY. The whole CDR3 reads CASRPWGALSQNTLYF. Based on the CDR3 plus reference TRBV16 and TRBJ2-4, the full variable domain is NAGVIQTPRHKVTGKGQEATLWCEPISGHSAVFWYRQTIVQGLEFLTYFRNQAPIDDSGMPKERFSAQMPNQSHSTLKIQSTQPQDSAVYLCASRPWGALSQNTLYFGAGTRLSVL.

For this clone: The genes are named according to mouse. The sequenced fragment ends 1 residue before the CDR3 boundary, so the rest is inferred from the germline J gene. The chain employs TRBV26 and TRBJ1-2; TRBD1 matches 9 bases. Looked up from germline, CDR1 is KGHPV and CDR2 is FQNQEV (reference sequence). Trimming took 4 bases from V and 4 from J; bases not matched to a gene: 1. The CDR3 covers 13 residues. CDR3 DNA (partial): TGTGCCAGCAGTCCGACAGGGGGCTCCGACTACACC. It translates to CASSPTGGSDYT. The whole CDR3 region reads CASSPTGGSDYTF.

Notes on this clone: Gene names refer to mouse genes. The sequenced part of the CDR3 DNA is TGCACCTGCAGTGCAGACGCAGGGGGCTATGCTGAGCAGTTC. This gives the protein CTCSADAGGYAEQF. The CDR3 in full is CTCSADAGGYAEQFF. The genes are TRBV1 and TRBJ2-1; 7 bases fit TRBD1. From the germline J gene comes the end of the CDR3, since the read stops 1 residue before it. The CDR3 extends over 15 amino acids. In germline, CDR1 is NSQYPW, CDR2 LRSPGD (reference sequence). With V trimmed by 0 bases and J by 3 bases, 2 bases remained unmatched.

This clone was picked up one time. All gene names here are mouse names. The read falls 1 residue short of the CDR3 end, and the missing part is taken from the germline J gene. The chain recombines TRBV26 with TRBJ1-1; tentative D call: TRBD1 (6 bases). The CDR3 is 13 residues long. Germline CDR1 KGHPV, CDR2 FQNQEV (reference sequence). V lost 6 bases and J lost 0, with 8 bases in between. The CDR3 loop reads CASRDSANTEVFF. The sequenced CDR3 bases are TGTGCCAGCAGGGACAGTGCAAACACAGAAGTCTTC.

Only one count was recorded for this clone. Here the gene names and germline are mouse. The CDR3 loop is CASSLSGQNTLYF. The sequenced CDR3 bases are TGTGCCAGCTCTCTGAGTGGTCAAAACACCTTGTAC. The chain is built from TRBV12-1 and TRBJ2-4; D is undetermined. The sequenced fragment ends 1 residue before the CDR3 boundary, so the rest is inferred from the germline J gene. This CDR3 contains 13 residues. In germline, CDR1 is SGHSN, CDR2 HYEKVE. The V gene lost 1 base and the J gene lost 1 base, with 5 bases spanning the gap.

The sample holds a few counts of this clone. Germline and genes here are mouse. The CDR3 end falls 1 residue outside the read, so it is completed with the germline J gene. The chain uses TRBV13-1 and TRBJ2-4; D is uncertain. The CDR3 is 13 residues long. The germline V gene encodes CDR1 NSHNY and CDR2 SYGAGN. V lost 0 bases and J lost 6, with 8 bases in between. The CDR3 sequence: CASSDAGHNTLYF. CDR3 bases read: TGTGCCAGCAGTGATGCAGGCCACAACACCTTGTAC.

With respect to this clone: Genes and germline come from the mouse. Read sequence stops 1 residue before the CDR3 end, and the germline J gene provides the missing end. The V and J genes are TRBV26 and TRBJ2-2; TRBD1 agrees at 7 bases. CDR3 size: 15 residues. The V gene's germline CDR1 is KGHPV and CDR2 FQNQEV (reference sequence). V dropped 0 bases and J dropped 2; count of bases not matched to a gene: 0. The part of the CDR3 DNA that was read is TGTGCCAGCAGTCTGTCGGGACAGAACACCGGGCAGCTCTAC. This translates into CASSLSGQNTGQLY. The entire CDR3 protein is CASSLSGQNTGQLYF.

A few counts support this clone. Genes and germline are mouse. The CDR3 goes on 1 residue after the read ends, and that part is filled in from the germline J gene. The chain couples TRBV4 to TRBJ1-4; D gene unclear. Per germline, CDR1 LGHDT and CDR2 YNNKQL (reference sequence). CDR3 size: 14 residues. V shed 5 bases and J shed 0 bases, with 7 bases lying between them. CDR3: CASSQTISNERLFF. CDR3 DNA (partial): TGTGCCAGCAGCCAAACAATTTCCAACGAAAGATTATTT.

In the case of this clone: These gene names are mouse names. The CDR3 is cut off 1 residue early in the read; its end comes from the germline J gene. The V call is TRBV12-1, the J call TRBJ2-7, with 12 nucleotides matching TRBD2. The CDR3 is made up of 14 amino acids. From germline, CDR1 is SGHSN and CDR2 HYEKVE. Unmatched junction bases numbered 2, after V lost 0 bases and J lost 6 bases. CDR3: CASSLRDWGAEQYF. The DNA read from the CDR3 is TGTGCCAGCTCTCTCCGGGACTGGGGGGCTGAACAGTAC.

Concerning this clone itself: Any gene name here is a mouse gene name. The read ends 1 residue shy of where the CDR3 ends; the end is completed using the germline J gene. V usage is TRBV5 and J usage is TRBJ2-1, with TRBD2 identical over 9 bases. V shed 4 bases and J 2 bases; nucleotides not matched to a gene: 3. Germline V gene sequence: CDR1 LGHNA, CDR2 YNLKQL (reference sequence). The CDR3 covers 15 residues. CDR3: CASSPDWGYYAEQFF. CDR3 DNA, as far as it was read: TGTGCCAGCAGCCCTGACTGGGGGTACTATGCTGAGCAGTTC.

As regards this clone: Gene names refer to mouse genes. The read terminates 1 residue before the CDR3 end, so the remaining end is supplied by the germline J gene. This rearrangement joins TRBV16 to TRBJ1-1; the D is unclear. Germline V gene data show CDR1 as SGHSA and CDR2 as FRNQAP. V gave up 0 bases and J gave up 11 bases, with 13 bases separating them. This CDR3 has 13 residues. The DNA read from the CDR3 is TGTGCAAGCAGCTTAGATCTGGGCTCATGGGTCTTC. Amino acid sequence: CASSLDLGSWVF. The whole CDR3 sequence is CASSLDLGSWVFF.

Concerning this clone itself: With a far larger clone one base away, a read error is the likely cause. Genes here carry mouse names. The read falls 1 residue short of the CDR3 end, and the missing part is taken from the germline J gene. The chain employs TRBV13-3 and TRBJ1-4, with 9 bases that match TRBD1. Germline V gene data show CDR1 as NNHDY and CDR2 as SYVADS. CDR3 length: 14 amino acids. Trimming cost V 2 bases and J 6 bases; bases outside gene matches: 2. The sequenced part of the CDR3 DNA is TGTGCCAGCAGTGAACAGGGGGCCGACGAAAGATTATTT. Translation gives CASSEQGADERLF. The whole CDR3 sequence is CASSEQGADERLFF.

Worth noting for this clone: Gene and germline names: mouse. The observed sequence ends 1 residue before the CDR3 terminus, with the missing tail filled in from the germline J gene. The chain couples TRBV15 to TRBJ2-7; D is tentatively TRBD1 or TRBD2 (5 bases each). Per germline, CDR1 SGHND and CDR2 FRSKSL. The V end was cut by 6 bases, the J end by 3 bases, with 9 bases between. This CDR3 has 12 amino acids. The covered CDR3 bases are TGTGCCAGCAGCCGGGACGGCTATGAACAGTAC. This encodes CASSRDGYEQY. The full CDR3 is CASSRDGYEQYF.

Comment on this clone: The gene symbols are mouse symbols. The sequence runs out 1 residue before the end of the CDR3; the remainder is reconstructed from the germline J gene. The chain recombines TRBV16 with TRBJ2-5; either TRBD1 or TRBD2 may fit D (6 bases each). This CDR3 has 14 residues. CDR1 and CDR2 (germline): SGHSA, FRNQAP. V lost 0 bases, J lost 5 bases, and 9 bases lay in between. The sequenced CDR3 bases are TGTGCAAGCAGCTTAGAGGGGGCGCGAGACACCCAGTAC. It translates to CASSLEGARDTQY. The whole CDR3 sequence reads CASSLEGARDTQYF.

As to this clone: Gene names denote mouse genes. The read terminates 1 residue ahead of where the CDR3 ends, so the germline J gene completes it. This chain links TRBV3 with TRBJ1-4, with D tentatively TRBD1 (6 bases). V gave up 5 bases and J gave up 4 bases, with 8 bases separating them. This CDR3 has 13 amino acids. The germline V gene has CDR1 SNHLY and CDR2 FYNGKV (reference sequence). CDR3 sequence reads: CASSRDNNERLFF. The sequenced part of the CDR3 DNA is TGTGCCAGCAGCAGGGACAACAACGAAAGATTATTT.